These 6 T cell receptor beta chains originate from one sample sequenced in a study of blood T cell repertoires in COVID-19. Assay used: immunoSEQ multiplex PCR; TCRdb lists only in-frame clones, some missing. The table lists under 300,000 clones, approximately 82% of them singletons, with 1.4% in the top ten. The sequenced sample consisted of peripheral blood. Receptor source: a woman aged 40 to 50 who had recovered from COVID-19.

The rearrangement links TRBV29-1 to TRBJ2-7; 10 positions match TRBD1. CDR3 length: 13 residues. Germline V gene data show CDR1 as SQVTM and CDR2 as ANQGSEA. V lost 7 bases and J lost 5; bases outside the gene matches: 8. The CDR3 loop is CSGTTGGYDEQYF. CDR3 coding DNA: TGCAGCGGTACGACAGGGGGCTACGACGAGCAGTACTTC.

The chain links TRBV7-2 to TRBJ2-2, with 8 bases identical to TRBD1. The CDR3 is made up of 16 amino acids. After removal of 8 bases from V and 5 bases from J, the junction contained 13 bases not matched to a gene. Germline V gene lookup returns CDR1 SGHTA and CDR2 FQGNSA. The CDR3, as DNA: TGTGCCAGCTCCGGACCAACAGGGGGTTCGACCGGGGAGCTGTTTTTT. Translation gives CASSGPTGGSTGELFF.

The chain's CDR3 is CASSLGPTGGRDEQFF. CDR3 bases: TGTGCCAGCAGCTTGGGGCCGACAGGGGGGAGAGATGAGCAGTTCTTC. The chain recombines TRBV11-1 with TRBJ2-1; 9 nucleotides align to TRBD1. This CDR3 has 16 residues. Per germline, CDR1 SGHAT and CDR2 FQDESV (reference sequence). The J segment lost 8 bases and the V segment lost 3 bases, leaving 11 bases of the junction unmatched.

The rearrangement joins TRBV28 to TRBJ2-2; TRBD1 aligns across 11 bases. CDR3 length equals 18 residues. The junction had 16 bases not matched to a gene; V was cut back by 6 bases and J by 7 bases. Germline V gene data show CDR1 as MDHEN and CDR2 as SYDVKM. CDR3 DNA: TGTGCCAGCAGCCCTGGGGTCCGGACAGGGGGCTTCGGCGGGGAGCTGTTTTTT. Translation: CASSPGVRTGGFGGELFF.

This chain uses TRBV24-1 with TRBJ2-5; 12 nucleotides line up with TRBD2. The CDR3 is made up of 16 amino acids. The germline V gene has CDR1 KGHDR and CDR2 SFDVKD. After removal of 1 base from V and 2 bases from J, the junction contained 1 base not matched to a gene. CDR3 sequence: CATSDFGLAGQETQYF. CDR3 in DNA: TGTGCCACCAGTGATTTTGGACTAGCGGGGCAAGAGACCCAGTACTTC.

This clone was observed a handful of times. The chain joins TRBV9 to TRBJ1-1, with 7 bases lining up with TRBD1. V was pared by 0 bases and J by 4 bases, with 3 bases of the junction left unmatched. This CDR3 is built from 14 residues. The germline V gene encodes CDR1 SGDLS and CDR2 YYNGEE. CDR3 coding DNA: TGTGCCAGCAGCGTAGAACCAGGGGGCACTGAAGCTTTCTTT. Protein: CASSVEPGGTEAFF. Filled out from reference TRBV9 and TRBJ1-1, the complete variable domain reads DSGVTQTPKHLITATGQRVTLRCSPRSGDLSVYWYQQSLDQGLQFLIQYYNGEERAKGNILERFSAQQFPDLHSELNLSSLELGDSALYFCASSVEPGGTEAFFGQGTRLTVV.